This T cell receptor (beta chain) is drawn from a study of blood T cell repertoires in COVID-19. Turning to the study itself: The cDNA or gDNA used as material had been derived from T cells, B-cell-depleted T cells, or PBMCs.

The CDR3 spans 16 residues. V lost 0 bases, J lost 3 bases, and 6 bases stayed unmatched. Germline CDR1 reads MGHRA; CDR2 reads YSYEKL. Authors' analysis steps: Amplification from reference gene primers served as the basis for estimated nucleated cell counts. This table comes from immunoSEQ multiplex PCR, and its TCRdb copy is limited to in-frame clones, with some not included. V, J and clone size are taken as reported in that table, and D and trimming were inferred from the DNA itself. The sample shows about 360,000 clones, approximately 86% of them seen only once. This TCR was sampled from a human donor in a cohort sampled during active COVID-19. This chain joins TRBV4-1 and TRBJ2-7, with 9 bases identical to TRBD2. The material sequenced was peripheral blood. CDR3: CASSQDPGTSLYEQYF. The CDR3 coding sequence is TGCGCCAGCAGCCAAGATCCAGGGACTAGCCTCTACGAGCAGTACTTC.